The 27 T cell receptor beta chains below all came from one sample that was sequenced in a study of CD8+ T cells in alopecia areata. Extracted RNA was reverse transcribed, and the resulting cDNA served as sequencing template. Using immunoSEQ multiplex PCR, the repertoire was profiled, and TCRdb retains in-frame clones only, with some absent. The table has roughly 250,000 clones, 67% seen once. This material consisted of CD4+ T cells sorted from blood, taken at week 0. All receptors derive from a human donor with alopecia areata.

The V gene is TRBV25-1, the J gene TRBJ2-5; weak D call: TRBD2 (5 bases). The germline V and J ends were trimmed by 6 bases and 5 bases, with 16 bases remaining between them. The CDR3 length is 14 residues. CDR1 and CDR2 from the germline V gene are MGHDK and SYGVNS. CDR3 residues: CASSPVGRVETQYF. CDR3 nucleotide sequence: TGTGCCAGCAGCCCGGTCGGGCGGGTGGAGACCCAGTACTTC. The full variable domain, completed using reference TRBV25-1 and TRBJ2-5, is EADIYQTPRYLVIGTGKKITLECSQTMGHDKMYWYQQDPGMELHLIHYSYGVNSTEKGDLSSESTVSRIRTEHFPLTLESARPSHTSQYLCASSPVGRVETQYFGPGTRLLVL.

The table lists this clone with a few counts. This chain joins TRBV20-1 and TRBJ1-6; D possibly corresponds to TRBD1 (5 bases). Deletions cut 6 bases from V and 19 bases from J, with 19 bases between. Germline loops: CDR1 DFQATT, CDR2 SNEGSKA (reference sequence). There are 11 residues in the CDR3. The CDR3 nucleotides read TGCAGTGCCCCCTCCGGGACGGCCGTACACTTT. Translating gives CSAPSGTAVHF.

The CDR3 sequence is CAISESRGETQYF. DNA for the CDR3: TGTGCCATCAGTGAGTCACGGGGAGAGACCCAGTACTTC. The chain joins TRBV10-3 to TRBJ2-5; D is possibly TRBD2 (5 bases). Trimming removed 0 bases from V and 4 bases from J, with 6 bases in between. This CDR3 region has 13 residues. CDR1 and CDR2 from the germline V gene are ENHRY and SYGVKD.

The CDR3 sequence: CSAVVGGNTGELFF. The CDR3 DNA follows: TGCAGCGCCGTGGTTGGTGGGAACACCGGGGAGCTGTTTTTT. This sequence joins TRBV29-1 and TRBJ2-2; D remains unclear. Germline CDR1 is SQVTM and CDR2 is ANQGSEA. Trimming removed 7 bases at V and 1 base at J, with 13 bases between. CDR3 length equals 14 residues.

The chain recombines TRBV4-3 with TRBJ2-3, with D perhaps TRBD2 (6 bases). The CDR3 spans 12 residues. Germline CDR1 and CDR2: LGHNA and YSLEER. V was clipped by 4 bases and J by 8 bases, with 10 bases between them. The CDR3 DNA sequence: TGCGCCAGCAGCCCCGCCGGGGGTACGCAGTATTTT. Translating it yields CASSPAGGTQYF.

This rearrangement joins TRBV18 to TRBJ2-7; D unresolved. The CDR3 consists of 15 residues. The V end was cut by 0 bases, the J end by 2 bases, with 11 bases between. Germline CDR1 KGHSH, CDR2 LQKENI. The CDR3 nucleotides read TGTGCCAGCTCACCACCGGTGCGGATGGCCTACGAGCAGTACTTC. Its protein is CASSPPVRMAYEQYF.

For the CDR3, the DNA is TGTGCCAGCAGTATAAACAGGAACACTGAAGCTTTCTTT. It encodes CASSINRNTEAFF. V gene TRBV27 combines with J gene TRBJ1-1, with unresolved D. There are 13 residues in the CDR3. Germline V gene data show CDR1 as MNHEY and CDR2 as SMNVEV (reference sequence). With 5 bases removed from V and 1 base from J, the gap between germline ends came to 8 bases.

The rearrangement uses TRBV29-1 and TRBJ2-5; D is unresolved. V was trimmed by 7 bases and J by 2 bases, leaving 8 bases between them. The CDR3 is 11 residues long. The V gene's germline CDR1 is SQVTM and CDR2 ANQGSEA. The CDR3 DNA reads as TGCAGCGCCGGATTGCAAGAGACCCAGTACTTC. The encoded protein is CSAGLQETQYF. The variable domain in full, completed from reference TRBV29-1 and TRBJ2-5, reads SAVISQKPSRDICQRGTSLTIQCQVDSQVTMMFWYRQQPGQSLTLIATANQGSEATYESGFVIDKFPISRPNLTFSTLTVSNMSPEDSSIYLCSAGLQETQYFGPGTRLLVL.

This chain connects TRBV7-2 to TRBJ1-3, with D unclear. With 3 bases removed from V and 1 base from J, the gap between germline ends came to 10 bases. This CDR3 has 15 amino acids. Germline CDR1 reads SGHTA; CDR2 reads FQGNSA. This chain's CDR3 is CASSLVGGSGNTIYF. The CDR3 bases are TGTGCCAGCAGCTTGGTGGGCGGATCTGGAAACACCATATATTTT. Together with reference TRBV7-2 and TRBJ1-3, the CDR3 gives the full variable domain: GAGVSQSPSNKVTEKGKDVELRCDPISGHTALYWYRQSLGQGLEFLIYFQGNSAPDKSGLPSDRFSAERTGGSVSTLTIQRTQQEDSAVYLCASSLVGGSGNTIYFGEGSWLTVV.

For the CDR3, the DNA is TGTGCCAGCAGCGTAGCTTCGGACAGGGCTCAAGAGACCCAGTACTTC. Protein product: CASSVASDRAQETQYF. The V and J genes are TRBV9 and TRBJ2-5; 8 bases match TRBD1. The germline V gene encodes CDR1 SGDLS and CDR2 YYNGEE. CDR3 size: 16 residues. V dropped 0 bases and J dropped 2; count of bases not matched to a gene: 6.

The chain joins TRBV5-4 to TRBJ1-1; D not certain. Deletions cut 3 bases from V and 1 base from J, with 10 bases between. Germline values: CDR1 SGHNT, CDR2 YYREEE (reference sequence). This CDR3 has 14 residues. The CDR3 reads CASSSLARNTEAFF. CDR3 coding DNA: TGTGCCAGCAGCTCTCTAGCCAGGAACACTGAAGCTTTCTTT.

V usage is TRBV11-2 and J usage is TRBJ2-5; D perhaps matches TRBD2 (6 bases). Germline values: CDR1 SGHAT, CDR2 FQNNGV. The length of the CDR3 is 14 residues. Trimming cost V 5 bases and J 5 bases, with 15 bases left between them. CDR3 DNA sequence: TGTGCCAGCAGCCCCGGGACTCCAGGGGAGACCCAGTACTTC. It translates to CASSPGTPGETQYF.

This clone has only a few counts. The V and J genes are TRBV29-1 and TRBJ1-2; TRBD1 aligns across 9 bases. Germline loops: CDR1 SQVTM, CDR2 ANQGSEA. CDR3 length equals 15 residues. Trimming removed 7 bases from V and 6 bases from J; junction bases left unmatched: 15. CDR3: CSAKGQGKIRDGYTF. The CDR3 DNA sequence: TGCAGCGCGAAAGGACAGGGGAAAATAAGAGATGGCTACACCTTC.

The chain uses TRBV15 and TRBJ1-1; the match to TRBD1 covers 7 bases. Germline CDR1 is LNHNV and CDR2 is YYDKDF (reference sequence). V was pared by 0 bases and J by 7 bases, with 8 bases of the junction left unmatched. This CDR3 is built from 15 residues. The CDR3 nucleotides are TGTGCCACCAGCAGAGATGCCCACAGGGGACTTGAAGCTTTCTTT. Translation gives CATSRDAHRGLEAFF.

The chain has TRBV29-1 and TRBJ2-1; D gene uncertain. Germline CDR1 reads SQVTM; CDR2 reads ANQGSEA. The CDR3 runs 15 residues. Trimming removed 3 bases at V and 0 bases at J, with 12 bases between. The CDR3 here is CSVERLLSSYNEQFF. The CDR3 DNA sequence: TGCAGCGTTGAGAGATTATTGAGCTCCTACAATGAGCAGTTCTTC.

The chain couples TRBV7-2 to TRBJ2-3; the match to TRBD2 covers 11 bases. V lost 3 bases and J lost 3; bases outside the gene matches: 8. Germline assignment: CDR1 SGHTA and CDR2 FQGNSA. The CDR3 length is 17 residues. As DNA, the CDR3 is TGTGCCAGCAGCTTCCCACTAGCGGGGGTGCGGACAGATACGCAGTATTTT. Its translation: CASSFPLAGVRTDTQYF.

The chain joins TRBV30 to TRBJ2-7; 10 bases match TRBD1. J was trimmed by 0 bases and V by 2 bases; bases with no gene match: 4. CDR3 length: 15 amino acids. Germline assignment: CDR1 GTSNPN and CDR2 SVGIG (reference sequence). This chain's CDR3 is CAWSPGTGASYEQYF. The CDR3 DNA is TGTGCCTGGAGTCCCGGGACAGGGGCCTCCTACGAGCAGTACTTC.

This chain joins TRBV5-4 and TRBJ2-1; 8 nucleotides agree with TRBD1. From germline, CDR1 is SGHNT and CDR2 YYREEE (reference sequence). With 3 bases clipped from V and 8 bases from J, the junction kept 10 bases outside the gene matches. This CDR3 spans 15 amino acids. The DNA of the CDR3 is TGTGCCAGCAGCTCTCGGACAGGGTCTAGGGATGAGCAGTTCTTC. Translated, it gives CASSSRTGSRDEQFF.

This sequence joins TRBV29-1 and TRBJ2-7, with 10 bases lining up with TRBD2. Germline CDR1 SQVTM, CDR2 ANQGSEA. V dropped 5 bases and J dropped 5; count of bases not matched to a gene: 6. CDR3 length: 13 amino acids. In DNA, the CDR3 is TGCAGCGTTCGGACTAGCGGCTCTAACGAGCAGTACTTC. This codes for CSVRTSGSNEQYF.

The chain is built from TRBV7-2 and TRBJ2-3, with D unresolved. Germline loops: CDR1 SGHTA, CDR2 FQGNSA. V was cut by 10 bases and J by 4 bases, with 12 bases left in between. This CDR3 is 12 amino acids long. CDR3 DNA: TGTGCCATCCGGCCGAAGGCAGATACGCAGTATTTT. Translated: CAIRPKADTQYF.

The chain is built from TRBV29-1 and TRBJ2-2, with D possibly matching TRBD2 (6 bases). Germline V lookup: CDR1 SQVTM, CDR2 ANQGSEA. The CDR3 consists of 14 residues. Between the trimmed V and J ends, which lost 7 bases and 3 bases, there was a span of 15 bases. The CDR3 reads CSGGAGRDTGELFF. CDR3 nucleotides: TGCAGCGGAGGGGCGGGGAGAGACACCGGGGAGCTGTTTTTT.

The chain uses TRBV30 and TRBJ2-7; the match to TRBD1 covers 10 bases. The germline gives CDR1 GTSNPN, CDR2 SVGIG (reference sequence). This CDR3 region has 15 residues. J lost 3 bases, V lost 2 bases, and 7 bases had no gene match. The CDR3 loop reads CAWSPPGQGYYEQYF. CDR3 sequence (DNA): TGTGCCTGGAGTCCCCCGGGACAGGGGTACTACGAGCAGTACTTC.

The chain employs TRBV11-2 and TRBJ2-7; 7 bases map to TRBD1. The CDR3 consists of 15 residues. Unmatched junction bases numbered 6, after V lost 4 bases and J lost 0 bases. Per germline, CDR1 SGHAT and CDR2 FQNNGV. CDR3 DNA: TGTGCCAGCAGCTCGACAGGGTTTAGCTCCTACGAGCAGTACTTC. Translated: CASSSTGFSSYEQYF. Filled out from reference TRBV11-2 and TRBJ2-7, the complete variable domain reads EAGVAQSPRYKIIEKRQSVAFWCNPISGHATLYWYQQILGQGPKLLIQFQNNGVVDDSQLPKDRFSAERLKGVDSTLKIQPAKLEDSAVYLCASSSTGFSSYEQYFGPGTRLTVT.

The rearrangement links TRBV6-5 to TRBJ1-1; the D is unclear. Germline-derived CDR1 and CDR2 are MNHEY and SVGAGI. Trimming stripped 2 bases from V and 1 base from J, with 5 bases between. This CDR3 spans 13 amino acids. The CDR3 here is CASSYTENTEAFF. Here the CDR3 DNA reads TGTGCCAGCAGTTACACGGAGAACACTGAAGCTTTCTTT.

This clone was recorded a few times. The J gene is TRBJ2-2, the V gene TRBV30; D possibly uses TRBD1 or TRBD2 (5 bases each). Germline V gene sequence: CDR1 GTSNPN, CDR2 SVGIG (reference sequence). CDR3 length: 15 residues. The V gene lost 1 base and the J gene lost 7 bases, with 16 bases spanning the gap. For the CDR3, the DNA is TGTGCCTGGAGTGCGGGACGAGGGGTTCACGGGGAGCTGTTTTTT. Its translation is CAWSAGRGVHGELFF.

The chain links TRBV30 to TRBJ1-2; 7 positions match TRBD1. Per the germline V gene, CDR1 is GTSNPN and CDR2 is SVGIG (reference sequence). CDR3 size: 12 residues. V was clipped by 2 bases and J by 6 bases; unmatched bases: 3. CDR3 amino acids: CAWSPGQNGYTF. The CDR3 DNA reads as TGTGCCTGGAGTCCGGGACAGAATGGCTACACCTTC. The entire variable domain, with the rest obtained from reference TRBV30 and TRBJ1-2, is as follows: SQTIHQWPATLVQPVGSPLSLECTVEGTSNPNLYWYRQAAGRGLQLLFYSVGIGQISSEVPQNLSASRPQDRQFILSSKKLLLSDSGFYLCAWSPGQNGYTFGSGTRLTVV.

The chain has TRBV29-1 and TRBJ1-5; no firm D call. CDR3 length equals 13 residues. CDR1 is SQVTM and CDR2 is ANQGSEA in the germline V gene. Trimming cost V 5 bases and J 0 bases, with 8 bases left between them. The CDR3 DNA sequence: TGCAGCGTTCGTGGGAATAGCAATCAGCCCCAGCATTTT. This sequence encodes CSVRGNSNQPQHF.